The 31 T cell receptor beta chains given below trace back to one sample, sequenced in a study of blood T cell repertoires in COVID-19. Data came from immunoSEQ multiplex PCR; TCRdb stores just in-frame clones and leaves some out. The sample lists about 170,000 clones, around four fifths occurring once. The specimen sequenced was peripheral blood. These receptors were taken from an elderly woman with acute or convalescent COVID-19.

The rearrangement links TRBV28 to TRBJ1-1; TRBD1 might be the D (5 bases). Germline V CDR1 and CDR2: MDHEN, SYDVKM. Trimming left V 8 bases short and J 4 bases short, with 17 bases between. The CDR3 spans 14 residues. CDR3 DNA: TGTGCCAGCGCCGGGACTTTAGGCACCACTGAAGCTTTCTTT. This encodes CASAGTLGTTEAFF.

The CDR3 DNA reads TGTGCCAGCAGCTTGAGACGTACAGGGTCCTACGAGCAGTACTTC. Protein: CASSLRRTGSYEQYF. This rearrangement joins TRBV5-8 to TRBJ2-7; possible D gene TRBD1, 6 bases. CDR1 is SGHTS, CDR2 YDEGEE, per germline. The CDR3 runs 15 residues. Trimming cost V 1 base and J 1 base, with 12 bases left between them.

This chain uses TRBV6-6 with TRBJ1-3, with 10 bases aligning to TRBD1. The V gene end was trimmed by 3 bases and the J gene end by 4 bases; junction bases not matched to a gene: 6. CDR3 length equals 16 residues. In germline, CDR1 is MNHNY, CDR2 SVGAGI (reference sequence). Here the CDR3 reads CASSYIRQGAGNTIYF. The CDR3, as DNA: TGTGCCAGCAGTTATATCCGACAGGGGGCAGGAAACACCATATATTTT.

The chain employs TRBV9 and TRBJ2-7, with TRBD1 matching 7 bases. Germline lookup yields CDR1 SGDLS and CDR2 YYNGEE. The CDR3 loop spans 14 amino acids. V gave up 2 bases and J gave up 3 bases; unmatched junction bases: 5. CDR3 protein: CASSVRDRNYEQYF. The CDR3 DNA is TGTGCCAGCAGCGTCCGGGACAGAAACTACGAGCAGTACTTC. The variable domain in full, with the rest retrieved from reference TRBV9 and TRBJ2-7, is DSGVTQTPKHLITATGQRVTLRCSPRSGDLSVYWYQQSLDQGLQFLIQYYNGEERAKGNILERFSAQQFPDLHSELNLSSLELGDSALYFCASSVRDRNYEQYFGPGTRLTVT.

J is TRBJ1-5 and V is TRBV6-1, with D possibly matching TRBD1 (6 bases). V was clipped by 7 bases and J by 2 bases, with 9 bases between them. From germline, CDR1 is MNHNS and CDR2 SASEGT. The CDR3 sequence is 13 residues long. The CDR3 spells CASTHRGNQPQHF. The CDR3 coding sequence is TGTGCCAGCACTCACAGGGGCAATCAGCCCCAGCATTTT.

V gene TRBV5-1 combines with J gene TRBJ2-7; D call uncertain. CDR3 size: 13 residues. The germline V and J ends were trimmed by 0 bases and 2 bases, with 6 bases remaining between them. Per the germline V gene, CDR1 is SGHRS and CDR2 is YFSETQ. The DNA for the CDR3 is TGCGCCAGCAGCTTGGGCACTCCCTACGAGCAGTACTTC. Protein product: CASSLGTPYEQYF.

The chain links TRBV12-5 to TRBJ2-5; D possibly corresponds to TRBD1 (6 bases). V dropped 6 bases and J dropped 4 bases, with 9 bases sitting between them. CDR1 LGHNT and CDR2 FRNRAP come from the germline V gene. The CDR3 has 12 amino acids. In nucleotides, the CDR3 is TGTGCTAGTGGGTACAGGGTAGAGACCCAGTACTTC. Protein sequence: CASGYRVETQYF.

This clone was observed many times. This chain links TRBV30 with TRBJ1-5; possibly TRBD1 for D (5 bases). Germline assignment: CDR1 GTSNPN and CDR2 SVGIG (reference sequence). The CDR3 has 13 residues. With 1 base removed from V and 5 bases from J, the gap between germline ends came to 9 bases. CDR3 DNA: TGTGCCTGGAGTGAGGCAGGGCATCAGCCCCAGCATTTT. It specifies CAWSEAGHQPQHF.

This clone was seen only once. This chain connects TRBV19 to TRBJ1-1; 7 positions agree with TRBD1. Germline V gives CDR1 LNHDA, CDR2 SQIVND (reference sequence). V gave up 7 bases and J gave up 0 bases; unmatched junction bases: 5. This CDR3 region has 14 residues. The CDR3 nucleotides read TGTGCCAGTACCACGACAGGGATGAACACTGAAGCTTTCTTT. It encodes CASTTTGMNTEAFF. Based on the CDR3 plus reference TRBV19 and TRBJ1-1, the full variable domain is DGGITQSPKYLFRKEGQNVTLSCEQNLNHDAMYWYRQDPGQGLRLIYYSQIVNDFQKGDIAEGYSVSREKKESFPLTVTSAQKNPTAFYLCASTTTGMNTEAFFGQGTRLTVV.

The genes are TRBV15 and TRBJ2-3, with 7 nucleotides matching TRBD1. Looked up from germline, CDR1 is LNHNV and CDR2 is YYDKDF (reference sequence). The CDR3 is 15 residues long. J lost 4 bases, V lost 1 base, and 5 bases had no gene match. The CDR3 nucleotides read TGTGCCACCAGCAGAGTTAATACAGGGGCAGATACGCAGTATTTT. It is translated as CATSRVNTGADTQYF.

The chain couples TRBV7-9 to TRBJ2-2, with D hard to call. This CDR3 region has 17 residues. V lost 2 bases to trimming and J lost 6 bases, with 19 bases between them. CDR1 and CDR2 (germline): SEHNR, FQNEAQ (reference sequence). The CDR3 nucleotides read TGTGCCAGCAGCTTATCTCGGTCGAGTTTTGCCGCCGGGGAGCTGTTTTTT. Its protein is CASSLSRSSFAAGELFF.

Only one count was recorded for this clone. The chain recombines TRBV3-1 (or the pseudogene TRBV3-2) with TRBJ2-7; 8 bases match TRBD1. The V and J ends lost 0 bases and 4 bases, in that order; junction bases with no gene match: 2. The length of the CDR3 is 14 residues. In germline, CDR1 is LGHDT, CDR2 YNNKEL (reference sequence). The CDR3 DNA reads as TGTGCCAGCAGCCAAGATACAGGGGGTTACGAGCAGTACTTC. This gives the protein CASSQDTGGYEQYF.

The CDR3 here is CASSQDRGVPGELFF. CDR3 nucleotides: TGCGCCAGCAGCCAAGACAGGGGGGTACCCGGGGAGCTGTTTTTT. The chain carries TRBV4-3 and TRBJ2-2, with D perhaps matching TRBD1 (7 bases). With 0 bases removed from V and 6 bases from J, the gap between germline ends came to 11 bases. This CDR3 has 15 amino acids. CDR1 and CDR2 from the germline V gene are LGHNA and YSLEER.

V gene TRBV30 combines with J gene TRBJ2-7; 8 bases agree with TRBD2. V was pared by 4 bases and J by 3 bases, with 5 bases of the junction left unmatched. This CDR3 spans 13 amino acids. Germline values: CDR1 GTSNPN, CDR2 SVGIG (reference sequence). In DNA form, the CDR3 reads TGTGCCTGGACGGGGGGGAACTTCTACGAGCAGTACTTC. It yields the protein CAWTGGNFYEQYF.

The rearrangement joins TRBV3-1 (or the pseudogene TRBV3-2) to TRBJ2-5, with TRBD2 matching 8 bases. CDR1 is LGHDT, CDR2 YNNKEL, per germline (reference sequence). Trimming took 4 bases from V and 0 from J; bases not matched to a gene: 7. The CDR3 has 16 residues. The CDR3, as DNA: TGTGCCAGCAGCCCACTACTAGCGGAGTACCAAGAGACCCAGTACTTC. The encoded protein is CASSPLLAEYQETQYF.

In its sample, this clone was seen a few times. The chain recombines TRBV28 with TRBJ1-1, with 11 bases identical to TRBD1. Germline V CDR1 and CDR2: MDHEN, SYDVKM. V lost 8 bases and J lost 3; bases outside the gene matches: 20. The CDR3 is 19 residues long. CDR3 nucleotides: TGTGCCAGCCGCCATCCTCCTAGGACAGGGGGCTACTGGGACACTGAAGCTTTCTTT. Translating gives CASRHPPRTGGYWDTEAFF.

The V and J genes are TRBV6-5 and TRBJ2-3; D possibly corresponds to TRBD1 (5 bases). Trimming pared 8 bases from V and 2 bases from J, leaving 17 bases between. The CDR3 loop spans 15 amino acids. Germline-derived CDR1 and CDR2 are MNHEY and SVGAGI. The DNA for the CDR3 is TGTGCCAGCGCCAGGACAACCGGACCCACAGATACGCAGTATTTT. Protein product: CASARTTGPTDTQYF.

The chain employs TRBV9 and TRBJ2-1; 8 nucleotides align to TRBD2. Trimming took 2 bases from V and 4 from J; bases not matched to a gene: 11. Germline CDR1 SGDLS, CDR2 YYNGEE. The CDR3 consists of 17 residues. The CDR3 nucleotides read TGTGCCAGCAGCGTGGCGGGACCGGGACTAGGATACAATGAGCAGTTCTTC. As protein: CASSVAGPGLGYNEQFF. Variable domain in full (rest from reference TRBV9 and TRBJ2-1): DSGVTQTPKHLITATGQRVTLRCSPRSGDLSVYWYQQSLDQGLQFLIQYYNGEERAKGNILERFSAQQFPDLHSELNLSSLELGDSALYFCASSVAGPGLGYNEQFFGPGTRLTVL.

The chain couples TRBV6-2 or TRBV6-3 to TRBJ2-7; D is perhaps TRBD1 (6 bases). The CDR3 has 13 residues. V was trimmed by 6 bases and J by 0 bases, leaving 9 bases between them. CDR1 is MNHEY and CDR2 is SVGEGT in the germline V gene. For the CDR3, the DNA is TGTGCCAGCAGCTGGGACACCTCCTACGAGCAGTACTTC. Protein sequence: CASSWDTSYEQYF.

The chain couples TRBV7-8 to TRBJ2-1; 8 bases agree with TRBD1. The length of the CDR3 is 15 residues. Germline V gene sequence: CDR1 SGHVS, CDR2 FQNEAQ. Trimming removed 1 base from V and 4 bases from J; junction bases left unmatched: 3. The CDR3 DNA sequence: TGTGCCAGCAGCTTAGACAGGGGGGAATACAATGAGCAGTTCTTC. This sequence encodes CASSLDRGEYNEQFF.

This chain uses TRBV7-2 with TRBJ1-2, with 7 bases matching TRBD1. Germline-derived CDR1 and CDR2 are SGHTA and FQGNSA. The CDR3 loop spans 16 amino acids. The junction had 8 bases not matched to a gene; V was cut back by 0 bases and J by 4 bases. As DNA, the CDR3 is TGTGCCAGCAGCTTAGCACCCGGGACAGCGAGCTATGGCTACACCTTC. Encoded protein: CASSLAPGTASYGYTF.

CDR3 in DNA: TGTGCCACCAGCAGACGGGGGACCTACAATGAGCAGTTCTTC. Protein product: CATSRRGTYNEQFF. The V and J genes are TRBV15 and TRBJ2-1; D possibly corresponds to TRBD2 (6 bases). Trimming removed 2 bases at V and 2 bases at J, with 7 bases between. The CDR3 extends over 14 amino acids. Germline V gene data show CDR1 as LNHNV and CDR2 as YYDKDF (reference sequence).

The V gene is TRBV28, the J gene TRBJ1-2; a weak D match, TRBD1 (6 bases). This CDR3 is 11 amino acids long. Germline loops: CDR1 MDHEN, CDR2 SYDVKM. Trimming stripped 9 bases from V and 4 bases from J, with 9 bases between. The CDR3 coding sequence is TGTGCCAGTGCACAGGGCTATGGCTACACCTTC. Its translation: CASAQGYGYTF.

A single count supports this clone. V gene TRBV30 combines with J gene TRBJ1-4; unclear D gene. The V end was cut by 2 bases, the J end by 8 bases, with 15 bases between. CDR3 length: 14 residues. In germline, CDR1 is GTSNPN, CDR2 SVGIG (reference sequence). Here the CDR3 DNA reads TGTGCCTGGAGTTATCAGTTACAGTCCGAAAAACTGTTTTTT. This codes for CAWSYQLQSEKLFF. The full variable domain, in which reference TRBV30 and TRBJ1-4 provide the parts outside the CDR3, is SQTIHQWPATLVQPVGSPLSLECTVEGTSNPNLYWYRQAAGRGLQLLFYSVGIGQISSEVPQNLSASRPQDRQFILSSKKLLLSDSGFYLCAWSYQLQSEKLFFGSGTQLSVL.

The chain couples TRBV12-3 or TRBV12-4 to TRBJ1-1, with D unresolved. V lost 6 bases, J lost 7 bases, and 15 bases lay in between. The CDR3 totals 13 residues. The CDR3 protein is CASRKQTTVEAFF. Written as DNA, the CDR3 is TGTGCCAGCAGGAAACAAACTACGGTTGAAGCTTTCTTT.

This clone has only a few counts. CDR3 protein: CASNTGTKNSPLHF. CDR3 sequence (DNA): TGTGCCAGTAATACCGGGACAAAAAATTCACCCCTCCACTTT. This chain links TRBV19 with TRBJ1-6; tentatively, D is TRBD1 (6 bases). The CDR3 runs to 14 residues. Germline V gene sequence: CDR1 LNHDA, CDR2 SQIVND (reference sequence). Trimming stripped 7 bases from V and 7 bases from J, with 14 bases between.

This clone was recorded once. V and J are TRBV6-1 and TRBJ1-6; D is possibly TRBD1 (5 bases). Germline values: CDR1 MNHNS, CDR2 SASEGT. The germline V and J ends were trimmed by 2 bases and 7 bases, with 6 bases remaining between them. The CDR3 totals 13 residues. The CDR3 sequence: CASSEKGNSPLHF. The CDR3 region has the DNA TGTGCCAGCAGTGAAAAGGGGAATTCACCCCTCCACTTT.

The chain carries TRBV28 and TRBJ2-5; TRBD2 matches 8 bases. This CDR3 is built from 15 residues. Trimming removed 6 bases from V and 2 bases from J; junction bases left unmatched: 8. Germline V gene data show CDR1 as MDHEN and CDR2 as SYDVKM. The CDR3, as DNA: TGTGCCAGCAGATGGGGCGGGGGGAATCAAGAGACCCAGTACTTC. Protein sequence: CASRWGGGNQETQYF.

This chain joins TRBV5-1 and TRBJ2-2, with 7 positions matching TRBD2. This CDR3 spans 16 amino acids. The V segment lost 1 base and the J segment 6 bases; nucleotides outside the gene matches: 9. Germline CDR1 is SGHRS and CDR2 is YFSETQ. The CDR3 sequence is CASSLTVVAGSGELFF. The CDR3 DNA reads as TGCGCCAGCAGCTTGACGGTAGTAGCGGGTTCCGGGGAGCTGTTTTTT.

The rearrangement uses TRBV21-1 and TRBJ1-2; the table's D call, TRBD1, has no DNA check behind it. TRBV21-1 is recorded as a pseudogene. This CDR3 spans 12 amino acids. CDR3 bases: TGTGCCAGCACCTTAACAGGGGAAGGCTACACCTTC. This gives the protein CASTLTGEGYTF.

The chain joins TRBV21-1 to TRBJ2-5; the table assigns TRBD2, which was not confirmed against the DNA. TRBV21-1 is an annotated pseudogene. The CDR3 runs 15 residues. This CDR3 is CASPLCGGFGETQYF. The CDR3, as DNA: TGTGCCAGCCCACTTTGCGGGGGCTTCGGTGAGACCCAGTACTTC.